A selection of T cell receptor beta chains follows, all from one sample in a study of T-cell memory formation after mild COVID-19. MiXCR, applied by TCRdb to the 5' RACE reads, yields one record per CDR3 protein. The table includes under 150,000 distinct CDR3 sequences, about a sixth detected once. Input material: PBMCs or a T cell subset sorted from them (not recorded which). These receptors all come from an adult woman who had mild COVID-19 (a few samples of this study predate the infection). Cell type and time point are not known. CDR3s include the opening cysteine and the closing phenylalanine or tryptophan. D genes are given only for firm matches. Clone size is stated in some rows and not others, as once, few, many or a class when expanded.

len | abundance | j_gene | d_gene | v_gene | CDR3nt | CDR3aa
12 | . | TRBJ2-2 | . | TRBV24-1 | TGTGCCACCAGTGATTGGGTCGGGGAGCTGTTTTTT | CATSDWVGELFF
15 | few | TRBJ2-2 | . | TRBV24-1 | TGTGCCACCAGTGTGGTGGCAGGGAGCACCGGGGAGCTGTTTTTT | CATSVVAGSTGELFF
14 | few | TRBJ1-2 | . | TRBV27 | TGTGCCAGCAAAGCTACAGAAGACTTCTATGGCTACACCTTC | CASKATEDFYGYTF
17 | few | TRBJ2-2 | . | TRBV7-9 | TGTGCCAGCAGCGGCTACTGGGGGGAGCTGAACACCGGGGAGCTGTTTTTT | CASSGYWGELNTGELFF
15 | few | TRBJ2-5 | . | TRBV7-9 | TGTGCCAGCAGCTTATTTGCCAGAGACCAAGAGACCCAGTACTTC | CASSLFARDQETQYF
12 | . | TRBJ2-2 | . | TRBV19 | TGTGCCAGTATGGGAAGGACCGGGGAGCTGTTTTTT | CASMGRTGELFF
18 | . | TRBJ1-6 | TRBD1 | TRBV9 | TGTGCCAGCAGCGCTCCCGAGGGGGCACCCCACTCGTATTCACCCCTCCACTTT | CASSAPEGAPHSYSPLHF
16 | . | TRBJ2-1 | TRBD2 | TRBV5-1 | TGCGCCAGCAGCTTTGGGGGACTAGCGGCCTACAATGAGCAGTTCTTC | CASSFGGLAAYNEQFF
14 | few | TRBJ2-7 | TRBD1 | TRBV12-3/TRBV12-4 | TGTGCCAGCAATCCCGGGACAGGGGGTAAAGAGCAGTACTTC | CASNPGTGGKEQYF
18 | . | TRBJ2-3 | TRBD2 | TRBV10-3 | TGTGCCATCAGTGACCTAGCTAGCGGGAGTATCAGCGCAGATACGCAGTATTTT | CAISDLASGSISADTQYF
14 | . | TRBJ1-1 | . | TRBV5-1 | TGCGCCAGCAGCCCCCTTAGACAGGTACCTGAAGCTTTCTTT | CASSPLRQVPEAFF
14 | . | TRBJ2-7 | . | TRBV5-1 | TGCGCCAGCAGCTTGAGGGTAGGGGAGACCGAGCAGTACTTC | CASSLRVGETEQYF
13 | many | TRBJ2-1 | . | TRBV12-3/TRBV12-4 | TGTGCCAGCAGTCAGGGACTCTACAATGAGCAGTTCTTC | CASSQGLYNEQFF
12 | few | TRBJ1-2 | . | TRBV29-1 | TGCAGCGTTGTGGTGCAAAACTATGGCTACACCTTC | CSVVVQNYGYTF
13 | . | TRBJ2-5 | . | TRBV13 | TGTGCCAGCAGCCCGGAGGGGCTGGGGACCCAGTACTTC | CASSPEGLGTQYF
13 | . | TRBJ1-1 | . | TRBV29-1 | TGCAGCGTTGAAGAGACCGGGAACACTGAAGCTTTCTTT | CSVEETGNTEAFF
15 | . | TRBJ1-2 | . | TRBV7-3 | TGTGCCAGCAGCCTGCAGGGAGGAGGGTACTATGGCTACACCTTC | CASSLQGGGYYGYTF
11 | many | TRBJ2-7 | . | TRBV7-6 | TGTGCCAGCAGCTCAAGCTCCGAGCAGTACTTC | CASSSSSEQYF
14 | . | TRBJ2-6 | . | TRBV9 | TGTGCCAGCAGCGTGGCCTCTGGGGCCAACGTCCTGACTTTC | CASSVASGANVLTF
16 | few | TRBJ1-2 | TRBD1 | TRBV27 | TGTGCCAGCAGTCCACACCCGCCAGGGGGCGTACGTGGCTACACCTTC | CASSPHPPGGVRGYTF
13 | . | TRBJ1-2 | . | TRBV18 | TGTGCCAGCTCAACAAGAGAGCCTGGAGGCTACACCTTC | CASSTREPGGYTF
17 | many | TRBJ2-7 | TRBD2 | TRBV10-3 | TGTGCCATCAGTGAGGTTAGCGGGAGACGATCCCTCTACGAGCAGTACTTC | CAISEVSGRRSLYEQYF
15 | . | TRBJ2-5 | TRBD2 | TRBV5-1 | TGCGCCAGCAGCTTGGAGGGACTAGGAAGGGAGACCCAGTACTTC | CASSLEGLGRETQYF
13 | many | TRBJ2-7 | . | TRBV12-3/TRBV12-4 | TGTGCCAGCAGCTTGCGGGGTTCCTACGAGCAGTACTTC | CASSLRGSYEQYF
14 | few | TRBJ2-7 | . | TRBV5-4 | TGTGCCAGCAGCTTGGGTAGCGTCCCCTACGAGCAGTACTTC | CASSLGSVPYEQYF
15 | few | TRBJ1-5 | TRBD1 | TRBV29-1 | TGCAGCGTGGGGACAGGGAGCTCTAGCAATCAGCCCCAGCATTTT | CSVGTGSSSNQPQHF
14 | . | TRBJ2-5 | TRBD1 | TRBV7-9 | TGTGCCAGCCTAACCTCAGGGGGCGGAGAGACCCAGTACTTC | CASLTSGGGETQYF
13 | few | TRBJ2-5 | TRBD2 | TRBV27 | TGTGCCAGCAAGGGACTAGCGGGAGAGACCCAGTACTTC | CASKGLAGETQYF
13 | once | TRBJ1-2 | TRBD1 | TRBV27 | TGTGCCAGCAGTTCGGCAGGGGGCCATGGCTACACCTTC | CASSSAGGHGYTF
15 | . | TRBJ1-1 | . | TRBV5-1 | TGCGCCAGCAGCTTGGTTCAGGGGCTTTTCTCTGAAGCTTTCTTT | CASSLVQGLFSEAFF
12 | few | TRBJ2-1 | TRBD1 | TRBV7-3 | TGTGCCAGCGGGACAGGGGGGGATGAGCAGTTCTTC | CASGTGGDEQFF
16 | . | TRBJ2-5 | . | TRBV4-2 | TGTGCCAGCAGCCCCCGGGATACAGGGCTTGGAGAGACCCAGTACTTC | CASSPRDTGLGETQYF
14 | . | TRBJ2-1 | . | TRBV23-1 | TGCGCCAGCAGTCAATCGCGCGTATGCGATGAGCAGTTCTTC | CASSQSRVCDEQFF
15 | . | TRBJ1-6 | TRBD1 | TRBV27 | TGTGCCAGCAGTGGGACGACAGGGGGGAATTCACCCCTCCACTTT | CASSGTTGGNSPLHF
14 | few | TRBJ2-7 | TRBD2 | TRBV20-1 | TGCAGTGCGTCCCCGGGGGGGAGCTCCTACGAGCAGTACTTC | CSASPGGSSYEQYF
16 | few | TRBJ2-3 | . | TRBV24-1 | TGTGCCACCAGTCCTAGGGGGGACGGACTCACAGATACGCAGTATTTT | CATSPRGDGLTDTQYF
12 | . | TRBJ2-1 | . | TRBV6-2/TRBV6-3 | TGTGCCAGCAGTTACTGGACAGACGAGCAGTTCTTC | CASSYWTDEQFF
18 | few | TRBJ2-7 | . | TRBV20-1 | TGCAGTGCTAGAGATGGGATGGGGGAGGGACATAGGTGGGACGAGCAGTACTTC | CSARDGMGEGHRWDEQYF
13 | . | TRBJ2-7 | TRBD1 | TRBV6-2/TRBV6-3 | TGTGCCAGCAGTTACGACAGGGCCAACGAGCAGTACTTC | CASSYDRANEQYF
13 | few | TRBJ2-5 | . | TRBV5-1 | TGCGCCAGCAGCTTGCCGGACACCCGCGCCCAGTACTTC | CASSLPDTRAQYF
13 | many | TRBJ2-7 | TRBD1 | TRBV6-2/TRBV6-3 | TGTGCCAGCAAAGGACAGGGGGATTACGAGCAGTACTTC | CASKGQGDYEQYF
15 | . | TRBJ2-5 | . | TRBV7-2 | TGTGCCAGCAGCTTGGGGGGGGCCCGAGCGGATACCCAGTACTTC | CASSLGGARADTQYF
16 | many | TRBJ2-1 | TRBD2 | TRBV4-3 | TGCGCCAGCAGCCAGGGACTAGCGGGAAGTAATAGTGAGCAGTTCTTC | CASSQGLAGSNSEQFF
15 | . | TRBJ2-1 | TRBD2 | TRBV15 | TGTGCCACCACAACTAGCGAGGAATACGGCAATGAGCAGTTCTTC | CATTTSEEYGNEQFF
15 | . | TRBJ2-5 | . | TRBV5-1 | TGCGCCAGCAGCACACAAACTAGGGTTCCGGAGACCCAGTACTTC | CASSTQTRVPETQYF
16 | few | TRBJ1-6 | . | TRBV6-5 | TGTGCCAGCAGTTTCCGCCCACAGGGAGGCAATTCACCCCTCCACTTT | CASSFRPQGGNSPLHF
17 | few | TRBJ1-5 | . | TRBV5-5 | TGTGCCAGCAGCTCGCCGGTGGACTTTTTTAGCAATCAGCCCCAGCATTTT | CASSSPVDFFSNQPQHF
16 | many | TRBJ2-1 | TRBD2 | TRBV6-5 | TGTGCCAGCAGTTACTCGCCTCCGGGACTAGCGAATGAGCAGTTCTTC | CASSYSPPGLANEQFF
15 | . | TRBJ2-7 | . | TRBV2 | TGTGCCAGCAGTTCCGATGGCCACCGTAGGTACGAGCAGTACTTC | CASSSDGHRRYEQYF
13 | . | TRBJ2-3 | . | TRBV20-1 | TGCAGTGCTAGGGCCCCCCTTTGGGATACGCAGTATTTT | CSARAPLWDTQYF
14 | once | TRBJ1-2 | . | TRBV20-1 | TGCAGTGCTAGAGATAACGGCGCCTCGGATGGCTACACCTTC | CSARDNGASDGYTF
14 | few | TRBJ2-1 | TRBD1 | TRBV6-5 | TGTGCCAGCACCATAGGACAGGGTTACAATGAGCAGTTCTTC | CASTIGQGYNEQFF
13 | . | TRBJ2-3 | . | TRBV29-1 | TGCAGCGTTGAGGGCGGTTCGGCAGATACGCAGTATTTT | CSVEGGSADTQYF
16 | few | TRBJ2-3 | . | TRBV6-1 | TGTGCCAGCAGTGATATCAGGGGGGGTGGCACAGATACGCAGTATTTT | CASSDIRGGGTDTQYF
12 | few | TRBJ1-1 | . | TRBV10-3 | TGTGCCATCTCCACCCCGAACACTGAAGCTTTCTTT | CAISTPNTEAFF
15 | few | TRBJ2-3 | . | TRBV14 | TGTGCCAGCAGCCCCCTGGACATTCGCACAGATACGCAGTATTTT | CASSPLDIRTDTQYF
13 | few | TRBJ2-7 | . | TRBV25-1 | TGTGCCAGCGGACAGCGAGAGAGTTTCGAGCAGTACTTC | CASGQRESFEQYF
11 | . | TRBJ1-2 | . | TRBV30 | TGTGCCTGGAAGGGCTTGCGTGGCTACACCTTC | CAWKGLRGYTF
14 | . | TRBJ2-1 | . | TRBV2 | TGTGCCAGTACCTGGGGGAGCTTTGACAATGAGCAGTTCTTC | CASTWGSFDNEQFF
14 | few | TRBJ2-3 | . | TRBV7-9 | TGTGCCAGCAGCTTACACAGGCAGAATCCCTCGCAGTATTTT | CASSLHRQNPSQYF